These 28 T cell receptor beta chains originate from one sample sequenced in a study of human CD8 memory T cell subsets (dated by TCRdb to 2019 to 2021). A Human TCR Profiling Kit was used to prepare UMI-labeled 5' RACE TCRbeta libraries. After TCRdb reprocessed the reads, each CDR3 protein sequence was kept as one row, without DNA. The table for this sample records about 5,000 distinct CDR3 sequences. The ten largest clonotypes hold roughly 25% of the sample. The source material was CD8+ T cells from PBMCs. The receptors were gathered from a human donor in good health.

According to its frequency, this clonotype is medium-sized. The chain carries TRBV20-1 and TRBJ2-2; the TRBD1 assignment by TCRdb is unverifiable without DNA. The CDR3 totals 15 residues. Germline V gene lookup returns CDR1 DFQATT and CDR2 SNEGSKA (reference sequence). The CDR3 protein is CSARDGGADTGELFF.

The V call is TRBV20-1, the J call TRBJ2-7; the D gene TCRdb calls, TRBD2, cannot be checked with no DNA. The CDR3 covers 16 residues. CDR1 and CDR2 (germline): DFQATT, SNEGSKA (reference sequence). The CDR3 protein is CSTSGPGLAGVGEQYF.

The rearrangement joins TRBV20-1 to TRBJ1-2; TCRdb calls TRBD1, which cannot be checked without DNA. This CDR3 contains 17 residues. From germline, CDR1 is DFQATT and CDR2 SNEGSKA (reference sequence). CDR3 in amino acids: CSAFPRDRGGKGLGYTF.

Frequency places this clonotype as medium-sized (0.01 to 0.1%). The rearrangement joins TRBV30 to TRBJ2-7; the D call of TRBD1 rests on TCRdb alone, since no DNA is present to check it. This CDR3 has 13 amino acids. Per the germline V gene, CDR1 is GTSNPN and CDR2 is SVGIG (reference sequence). The chain's CDR3 is CAWSDHPAPRQYF.

The chain links TRBV10-2 to TRBJ2-7. This CDR3 has 16 residues. Germline-derived CDR1 and CDR2 are WSHSY and SAAADI. The CDR3 sequence is CASSEPATARVYEQYF.

This clonotype is called medium-sized based on its frequency. J is TRBJ1-2 and V is TRBV29-1; TCRdb's D call of TRBD1 is untestable without DNA. The CDR3 has 13 residues. Germline CDR1 reads SQVTM; CDR2 reads ANQGSEA. The CDR3 loop reads CSGGQGSDYGYTF.

Measured by frequency, this clonotype is medium-sized (0.01 to 0.1%). V gene TRBV29-1 combines with J gene TRBJ2-3; the D call from TCRdb, TRBD2, cannot be confirmed without DNA. The germline V gene has CDR1 SQVTM and CDR2 ANQGSEA. This CDR3 has 15 residues. Here the CDR3 reads CSVVGGNHAGDTQYF.

This clonotype shows up as medium-sized by frequency. The CDR3 loop reads CASSQATGLAKNIQYF. The chain combines TRBV14 with TRBJ2-4; TCRdb proposes TRBD1, but this gene call is untestable without DNA. Germline lookup yields CDR1 SGHDN and CDR2 FVKESK. CDR3 length: 16 residues.

The rearrangement joins TRBV20-1 to TRBJ2-3; TCRdb outputs TRBD1, but without DNA this stays unchecked. The CDR3 consists of 15 residues. The germline gives CDR1 DFQATT, CDR2 SNEGSKA (reference sequence). The CDR3 sequence is CSAIDGGIDTDTQYF.

By frequency, this clonotype registers medium-sized (0.01 to 0.1%). The chain employs TRBV6-6 and TRBJ2-1; TCRdb lists TRBD2, though no DNA is available to test this call. Germline assignment: CDR1 MNHNY and CDR2 SVGAGI (reference sequence). The CDR3 extends over 14 amino acids. The CDR3 is CASSYSEGGNEQFF.

This clonotype is medium-sized by frequency. The chain uses TRBV6-4 and TRBJ2-2; as DNA is missing, the TRBD1 call by TCRdb cannot be tested. CDR1 is MRHNA and CDR2 is SNTAGT in the germline V gene. The CDR3 loop spans 14 amino acids. CDR3 loop: CASSRTGEPGELFF.

The rearrangement uses TRBV25-1 and TRBJ2-1. Germline values: CDR1 MGHDK, CDR2 SYGVNS. The CDR3 is made up of 13 amino acids. The CDR3 protein is CASSDSPYNEQFF.

The CDR3 here is CASSLGQSAYGYTF. This chain connects TRBV7-9 to TRBJ1-2. Germline loops: CDR1 SEHNR, CDR2 FQNEAQ (reference sequence). There are 14 residues in the CDR3.

The chain recombines TRBV19 with TRBJ2-2. The germline CDR1 and CDR2 sequences are LNHDA and SQIVND (reference sequence). The CDR3 runs to 14 residues. CDR3 region: CASSIGHKTGELFF.

The CDR3 loop reads CASSLLGSLAFF. The chain has TRBV5-4 and TRBJ1-1. Germline CDR1 is SGHNT and CDR2 is YYREEE (reference sequence). The CDR3 has 12 residues.

This clonotype is medium-sized by frequency. CDR3 sequence reads: CASSLFGGVETQYF. The V and J genes are TRBV7-2 and TRBJ2-5; as DNA is missing, the TRBD1 call by TCRdb cannot be tested. Germline CDR1 is SGHTA and CDR2 is FQGNSA. This CDR3 contains 14 residues.

The chain employs TRBV25-1 and TRBJ2-5; TCRdb gives TRBD2 as the D gene, but with no DNA this cannot be confirmed. Germline-derived CDR1 and CDR2 are MGHDK and SYGVNS. CDR3 length: 15 residues. The CDR3 region is CASSAGPEEAETQYF.

The chain is built from TRBV5-1 and TRBJ1-2; TCRdb gives TRBD1 as the D gene, but with no DNA this cannot be confirmed. This CDR3 has 13 amino acids. CDR1 is SGHRS, CDR2 YFSETQ, per germline. The CDR3 spells CASSLEDSYGYTF. Drawing the rest from reference TRBV5-1 and TRBJ1-2, the complete variable domain is KAGVTQTPRYLIKTRGQQVTLSCSPISGHRSVSWYQQTPGQGLQFLFEYFSETQRNKGNFPGRFSGRQFSNSRSEMNVSTLELGDSALYLCASSLEDSYGYTFGSGTRLTVV.

This chain joins TRBV4-1 and TRBJ1-1. CDR3 length: 13 residues. Germline CDR1 and CDR2: MGHRA and YSYEKL. CDR3 loop: CASSQGMNTEAFF.

This CDR3 is CSVPLAGDYNEQFF. The chain has TRBV20-1 and TRBJ2-1; there is no DNA to check the TCRdb D call of TRBD2. The CDR3 has 14 amino acids. Germline CDR1 DFQATT, CDR2 SNEGSKA (reference sequence).

The chain uses TRBV7-6 and TRBJ1-2. The CDR3 is 14 residues long. Germline CDR1 SGHVS, CDR2 FNYEAQ. CDR3 in amino acids: CASSLEAQSYGYTF. Full variable domain (outside the CDR3, taken from reference TRBV7-6 and TRBJ1-2): GAGVSQSPRYKVTKRGQDVALRCDPISGHVSLYWYRQALGQGPEFLTYFNYEAQQDKSGLPNDRFSAERPEGSISTLTIQRTEQRDSAMYRCASSLEAQSYGYTFGSGTRLTVV.

Frequency places this clonotype as medium-sized. The CDR3 sequence: CASSLTGSPYNEQFF. This rearrangement joins TRBV7-3 to TRBJ2-1. The CDR3 extends over 15 amino acids. Germline V lookup: CDR1 SGHTA, CDR2 FQGTGA.

V is TRBV7-2 and J is TRBJ1-5; TCRdb's D call of TRBD1 is untestable without DNA. This CDR3 has 16 residues. The germline gives CDR1 SGHTA, CDR2 FQGNSA. This chain's CDR3 is CASSLVGLGGVQPQHF.

CDR3 protein: CSARTGGKEETQYF. V and J are TRBV20-1 and TRBJ2-5; TCRdb's assignment of TRBD1 cannot be checked, as there is no DNA. The CDR3 sequence is 14 residues long. The germline V gene has CDR1 DFQATT and CDR2 SNEGSKA (reference sequence).

This clonotype is classed as large by frequency. V usage is TRBV24-1 and J usage is TRBJ2-5. Germline values: CDR1 KGHDR, CDR2 SFDVKD. The CDR3 length is 15 residues. CDR3 sequence: CATSDLSTDQETQYF.

Measured by frequency, this clonotype is medium-sized. CDR3 residues: CASSQEPSGGANTQYF. The chain combines TRBV4-3 with TRBJ2-3; TCRdb proposes TRBD2, but this gene call is untestable without DNA. The germline V gene has CDR1 LGHNA and CDR2 YSLEER. The CDR3 runs to 16 residues.

The chain's CDR3 is CASSARGLSVTEAFF. The chain employs TRBV7-9 and TRBJ1-1; the TCRdb D gene call, TRBD1, has no DNA to confirm it. The CDR3 runs to 15 residues. CDR1 SEHNR and CDR2 FQNEAQ come from the germline V gene (reference sequence).

The chain couples TRBV12-3 or TRBV12-4 to TRBJ2-7; TCRdb proposes TRBD1, but this gene call is untestable without DNA. This CDR3 spans 15 amino acids. The CDR3 sequence is CASSLRGTETYEQYF.